The 15 T cell receptor beta chains below come from one sample, sequenced in a study of somatic mutations in cytotoxic T cells in rheumatoid arthritis. Here immunoSEQ multiplex PCR was the method, and the copy in TCRdb shows in-frame clones only, minus some. The sample holds under 4,000 clones, around 82% seen once. Sequenced material: CD8+ T cells sorted from blood. Receptors were obtained from a woman between 50 and 59 years old with rheumatoid arthritis.

This clone turned up a few times. J is TRBJ2-1 and V is TRBV15; TRBD1 agrees at 7 bases. Trimming at V came to 0 bases and at J to 6 bases, leaving 11 bases not matched to a gene. CDR1 is LNHNV, CDR2 YYDKDF, per germline (reference sequence). The CDR3 sequence is 17 residues long. The chain's CDR3 is CATSRDIQGTVGNEQFF. The DNA of the CDR3 is TGTGCCACCAGCAGAGATATACAGGGGACGGTGGGCAATGAGCAGTTCTTC.

The chain is built from TRBV13 and TRBJ2-7, with TRBD1 identical over 9 bases. There are 17 residues in the CDR3. The V gene's germline CDR1 is PRHDT and CDR2 FYEKMQ (reference sequence). J gave up 5 bases and V 3 bases, and 14 bases lay outside the gene matches. The CDR3 coding sequence is TGTGCCAGCAGCTTGTATTATGATCGGGACAGGGCCCACGAGCAGTACTTC. Translation gives CASSLYYDRDRAHEQYF.

The V call is TRBV10-3, the J call TRBJ2-7, with 13 bases aligning to TRBD2. Trimming took 10 bases from V and 2 from J; bases not matched to a gene: 2. Germline V gives CDR1 ENHRY, CDR2 SYGVKD. The CDR3 length is 13 residues. DNA for the CDR3: TGTGCCAGTGGACTAGCGGGGGCCTACGAGCAGTACTTC. It translates to CASGLAGAYEQYF.

V and J are TRBV28 and TRBJ2-3; 8 nucleotides match TRBD2. Trimming removed 5 bases from V and 6 bases from J; junction bases left unmatched: 10. The CDR3 extends over 15 amino acids. Germline lookup yields CDR1 MDHEN and CDR2 SYDVKM. The CDR3 reads CASSPPTGGWDTQYF. In DNA form, the CDR3 reads TGTGCCAGCAGTCCCCCCACGGGAGGGTGGGATACGCAGTATTTT. The full variable domain, in which reference TRBV28 and TRBJ2-3 provide the parts outside the CDR3, is DVKVTQSSRYLVKRTGEKVFLECVQDMDHENMFWYRQDPGLGLRLIYFSYDVKMKEKGDIPEGYSVSREKKERFSLILESASTNQTSMYLCASSPPTGGWDTQYFGPGTRLTVL.

The V call is TRBV29-1, the J call TRBJ1-1; 7 bases map to TRBD1. This CDR3 region has 13 residues. Losses at the gene ends were 4 bases for V and 0 bases for J; bases not matched to a gene: 2. Germline CDR1 is SQVTM and CDR2 is ANQGSEA. The CDR3: CSVVGTVNTEAFF. CDR3 nucleotides: TGCAGCGTTGTCGGGACAGTGAACACTGAAGCTTTCTTT.

The gene calls are TRBV6-5 and TRBJ2-7; 12 bases agree with TRBD2. The J segment lost 3 bases and the V segment lost 8 bases, leaving 5 bases of the junction unmatched. The germline gives CDR1 MNHEY, CDR2 SVGAGI. This CDR3 has 14 residues. CDR3 coding DNA: TGTGCCAGCCAAAAGACTAGCGGGAGCTACGAGCAGTACTTC. Translated: CASQKTSGSYEQYF.

The V gene is TRBV19, the J gene TRBJ2-5, with 7 positions matching TRBD2. Germline CDR1 LNHDA, CDR2 SQIVND (reference sequence). The CDR3 sequence is 15 residues long. J was trimmed by 5 bases and V by 10 bases; bases with no gene match: 16. The CDR3 here is CATRPAAGVWETQYF. CDR3 nucleotide sequence: TGTGCCACCCGACCCGCCGCGGGAGTCTGGGAGACCCAGTACTTC.

The chain joins TRBV6-6 to TRBJ1-2; tentatively, D is TRBD1 (6 bases). The germline gives CDR1 MNHNY, CDR2 SVGAGI (reference sequence). The V end was cut by 4 bases, the J end by 5 bases, with 20 bases between. The CDR3 runs to 16 residues. This chain's CDR3 is CASSFPPGHTSYGYTF. The CDR3 DNA follows: TGTGCCAGCAGTTTCCCCCCGGGACATACATCGTATGGCTACACCTTC.

In nucleotides, the CDR3 is TGTGCCAGCAGCCAAGAGGAGGGAAAAGCGGGAGACGGGGAGCTGTTTTTT. Translating gives CASSQEEGKAGDGELFF. The rearrangement joins TRBV21-1 to TRBJ2-2; the D segment call TRBD2 is taken from the table without a DNA check. TRBV21-1 is assigned pseudogene status. CDR3 size: 17 residues.

This clone was seen more than once but under ten times. The chain is built from TRBV6-1 and TRBJ1-5; no firm D call. The CDR3 sequence is 15 residues long. Deletions cut 1 base from V and 0 bases from J, with 7 bases between. The germline V gene has CDR1 MNHNS and CDR2 SASEGT. DNA of the CDR3: TGTGCCAGCAGTGAAGACAGATATAGCAATCAGCCCCAGCATTTT. Translated: CASSEDRYSNQPQHF.

The chain links TRBV28 to TRBJ2-7, with TRBD1 matching over 9 bases. V shed 5 bases, J shed 3 bases, and the junction held 5 bases outside the gene matches. This CDR3 region has 14 residues. Germline V gene sequence: CDR1 MDHEN, CDR2 SYDVKM. The chain's CDR3 is CASSPDRGDYEQYF. CDR3 sequence (DNA): TGTGCCAGCAGTCCTGACAGGGGGGACTACGAGCAGTACTTC.

CDR3 region: CASGVAGYSYNEQFF. CDR3 bases: TGTGCCAGCGGGGTAGCGGGATACTCCTACAATGAGCAGTTCTTC. V is TRBV6-1 and J is TRBJ2-1, with 8 nucleotides matching TRBD2. This CDR3 has 15 residues. J gave up 0 bases and V 8 bases, and 6 bases lay outside the gene matches. Germline V CDR1 and CDR2: MNHNS, SASEGT.

The chain carries TRBV5-1 and TRBJ2-4, with TRBD2 matching over 9 bases. In germline, CDR1 is SGHRS, CDR2 YFSETQ. J lost 0 bases, V lost 0 bases, and 10 bases had no gene match. The CDR3 runs to 19 residues. CDR3 sequence reads: CASSLEPSGNRLAKNIQYF. CDR3 bases: TGCGCCAGCAGCTTGGAGCCTAGCGGGAACCGCCTAGCCAAAAACATTCAGTACTTC.

The V call is TRBV4-2, the J call TRBJ2-7; 15 bases are shared with TRBD2. The junction had 9 bases not matched to a gene; V was cut back by 3 bases and J by 0 bases. This CDR3 region has 19 residues. Germline lookup yields CDR1 LGHNA and CDR2 YNFKEQ. The CDR3 loop reads CASSQDFGLAGGPSYEQYF. CDR3 nucleotide sequence: TGTGCCAGCAGCCAGGACTTTGGACTAGCGGGAGGGCCCTCCTACGAGCAGTACTTC.

The V call is TRBV7-2, the J call TRBJ2-7; 7 bases are a match to TRBD1. The V gene's germline CDR1 is SGHTA and CDR2 FQGNSA. The CDR3 contains 15 residues. V shed 2 bases, J shed 2 bases, and the junction held 6 bases outside the gene matches. CDR3 region: CASSLLRTGTYEQYF. The CDR3 DNA reads TGTGCCAGCAGCTTATTGAGGACAGGTACCTACGAGCAGTACTTC.